A single sample is the source of the 23 T cell receptor beta chains below, sequenced in a study of shared clonotypes between healthy human individuals. Assay: immunoSEQ multiplex PCR; the TCRdb copy retains only in-frame clones and omits some. The sample has more than 850,000 clones, around 78% seen once. The sample consisted of memory CD4+ T cells from PBMCs. Subset meaning: CD45RA-negative fraction. Receptor source: a man aged 18-30 years in good health. Some clones in this sample may be carry-over from other donors' samples.

V is TRBV7-3 and J is TRBJ2-6, with D perhaps given as TRBD1 or TRBD2 (5 bases each). This CDR3 contains 16 residues. V was trimmed by 4 bases and J by 2 bases, leaving 12 bases between them. Germline V lookup: CDR1 SGHTA, CDR2 FQGTGA. Here the CDR3 DNA reads TGTGCCAGCAGCTATTTGGGGGAGCCTGGGGCCAACGTCCTGACTTTC. Translation gives CASSYLGEPGANVLTF.

CDR3 DNA: TGTGCCAGCAGGCAGGGGGCAGGAGAGACCCAGTACTTC. It specifies CASRQGAGETQYF. This chain uses TRBV2 with TRBJ2-5; 8 bases match TRBD1. CDR3 length equals 13 residues. Germline V gene data show CDR1 as SNHLY and CDR2 as FYNNEI. The V segment lost 6 bases and the J segment 4 bases; nucleotides outside the gene matches: 4.

V and J are TRBV15 and TRBJ1-1; TRBD1 aligns across 7 bases. After removal of 5 bases from V and 0 bases from J, the junction contained 6 bases not matched to a gene. Germline V gives CDR1 LNHNV, CDR2 YYDKDF (reference sequence). The CDR3 sequence is 15 residues long. CDR3: CATSPQGSMNTEAFF. CDR3 sequence (DNA): TGTGCCACCAGCCCACAGGGGTCTATGAACACTGAAGCTTTCTTT.

V is TRBV15 and J is TRBJ2-7; 10 bases agree with TRBD1. Germline trimming cut 5 bases from V and 7 bases from J; bases unmatched to any gene: 8. Germline V gene lookup returns CDR1 LNHNV and CDR2 YYDKDF (reference sequence). The length of the CDR3 is 14 residues. CDR3 sequence (DNA): TGTGCCACCAGCCTCAGACAGGGGGCGGGGGAGCAGTACTTC. It encodes CATSLRQGAGEQYF. The full variable domain, in which reference TRBV15 and TRBJ2-7 provide the parts outside the CDR3, is DAMVIQNPRYQVTQFGKPVTLSCSQTLNHNVMYWYQQKSSQAPKLLFHYYDKDFNNEADTPDNFQSRRPNTSFCFLDIRSPGLGDTAMYLCATSLRQGAGEQYFGPGTRLTVT.

V and J are TRBV7-9 and TRBJ2-6; D perhaps matches TRBD1 (5 bases). V was clipped by 2 bases and J by 0 bases, with 8 bases between them. Germline loops: CDR1 SEHNR, CDR2 FQNEAQ (reference sequence). The CDR3 length is 16 residues. The CDR3: CASSLQGDSGANVLTF. Written as DNA, the CDR3 is TGTGCCAGCAGCTTACAGGGTGACTCTGGGGCCAACGTCCTGACTTTC.

The chain couples TRBV19 to TRBJ2-7, with 14 bases matching TRBD2. The V gene's germline CDR1 is LNHDA and CDR2 SQIVND (reference sequence). The CDR3 extends over 20 amino acids. The trim removed 6 bases at V and 5 bases at J, leaving 21 bases unmatched. The CDR3 region has the DNA TGTGCCAGTAGCGCCCGGGGGGGACTAGCGGGAGTTTTTAGCACCCACGAGCAGTACTTC. Its protein is CASSARGGLAGVFSTHEQYF.

The chain uses TRBV28 and TRBJ1-1; D gene unclear. Trimming left V 6 bases short and J 10 bases short, with 15 bases between. This CDR3 spans 12 amino acids. CDR1 and CDR2 (germline): MDHEN, SYDVKM. DNA for the CDR3: TGTGCCAGCAGAGAGGGTCCGGGTTCAGCTTTCTTT. Protein sequence: CASREGPGSAFF.

V gene TRBV6-6 combines with J gene TRBJ2-1; tentative D call: TRBD1 (5 bases). Germline V gene sequence: CDR1 MNHNY, CDR2 SVGAGI (reference sequence). The CDR3 consists of 14 residues. Trimming shortened V by 5 bases and J by 6 bases, and 14 bases separated the two germline ends. The CDR3 sequence is CASSQGVMGNEQFF. CDR3 DNA sequence: TGTGCCAGCAGTCAAGGGGTGATGGGCAATGAGCAGTTCTTC.

The chain uses TRBV7-9 and TRBJ1-1; 7 bases line up with TRBD1. There are 15 residues in the CDR3. After removal of 5 bases from V and 7 bases from J, the junction contained 13 bases not matched to a gene. Germline V lookup: CDR1 SEHNR, CDR2 FQNEAQ (reference sequence). This chain's CDR3 is CASSRNYDREDEAFF. As DNA, the CDR3 is TGTGCCAGCAGCCGCAACTACGACAGGGAGGATGAAGCTTTCTTT.

V is TRBV2 and J is TRBJ2-2; the match to TRBD1 covers 8 bases. The CDR3 has 15 residues. Per the germline V gene, CDR1 is SNHLY and CDR2 is FYNNEI. The ends lost 6 bases at V and 1 base at J; junction bases unmatched: 4. The CDR3 loop reads CASRVGTGNTGELFF. CDR3 nucleotides: TGTGCCAGCAGAGTCGGGACAGGGAACACCGGGGAGCTGTTTTTT.

The V and J genes are TRBV19 and TRBJ1-5; D is unresolved. The germline CDR1 and CDR2 sequences are LNHDA and SQIVND (reference sequence). The CDR3 covers 13 residues. Trimming took off 0 bases at V and 11 bases at J, with 11 bases between the two ends. The CDR3 DNA reads TGTGCCAGTAGTATAGATCATGAGGGTGCCCAGCATTTT. Its protein is CASSIDHEGAQHF.

This clone showed up just once. The chain is built from TRBV18 and TRBJ2-5; 7 bases agree with TRBD1. Trimming cost V 4 bases and J 4 bases; bases outside gene matches: 9. Germline V CDR1 and CDR2: KGHSH, LQKENI. This CDR3 spans 15 amino acids. The CDR3 spells CASSLTGLGGETQYF. In nucleotides, the CDR3 is TGTGCCAGCTCACTGACAGGGCTAGGGGGAGAGACCCAGTACTTC.

The V gene is TRBV28, the J gene TRBJ2-4, with 8 bases matching TRBD1. The CDR3 consists of 15 residues. Looked up from germline, CDR1 is MDHEN and CDR2 is SYDVKM. After removal of 6 bases from V and 7 bases from J, the junction contained 11 bases not matched to a gene. CDR3 amino acids: CASSEGQGGYNIQYF. DNA of the CDR3: TGTGCCAGCAGCGAAGGACAGGGCGGGTATAACATTCAGTACTTC.

The rearrangement joins TRBV7-3 to TRBJ2-7; 8 bases map to TRBD2. V trimming: 5 bases; J trimming: 6 bases; junction bases outside the gene matches: 12. CDR1 and CDR2 (germline): SGHTA, FQGTGA. The CDR3 runs 15 residues. DNA of the CDR3: TGTGCCAGCAGCCCCCGCGGGGGGCGGGAGGTCGAGCAGTACTTC. Amino acids: CASSPRGGREVEQYF.

The rearrangement uses TRBV21-1 and TRBJ2-1; TRBD2 is taken as the D call from the table, unchecked against the DNA. TRBV21-1 is a pseudogene segment. The CDR3 is made up of 17 amino acids. The CDR3 protein is CASSKALGTSGRDEQFF. The CDR3 DNA reads TGTGCCAGCAGCAAAGCGCTTGGTACTAGCGGGAGGGATGAGCAGTTCTTC.

V is TRBV5-4 and J is TRBJ2-5, with 7 bases matching TRBD2. Trimming at V came to 4 bases and at J to 2 bases, leaving 5 bases not matched to a gene. Germline V gives CDR1 SGHNT, CDR2 YYREEE (reference sequence). CDR3 length: 14 amino acids. CDR3 DNA: TGTGCCAGCAGCCCGAGAGCGGGGCAAGAGACCCAGTACTTC. Encoded protein: CASSPRAGQETQYF.

This chain links TRBV30 with TRBJ2-1; TRBD2 might be the D (6 bases). Trimming pared 5 bases from V and 6 bases from J, leaving 8 bases between. From germline, CDR1 is GTSNPN and CDR2 SVGIG (reference sequence). This CDR3 is 11 amino acids long. CDR3 in amino acids: CAWRGSNEQFF. For the CDR3, the DNA is TGTGCCTGGCGGGGGTCCAATGAGCAGTTCTTC.

This clone showed up just a few times. The chain uses TRBV7-8 and TRBJ1-1, with D hard to call. V lost 2 bases, J lost 0 bases, and 10 bases lay in between. The germline V gene encodes CDR1 SGHVS and CDR2 FQNEAQ. This CDR3 has 15 residues. The CDR3 DNA follows: TGTGCCAGCAGCTTACGTAGGGTGTTGAACACTGAAGCTTTCTTT. It yields the protein CASSLRRVLNTEAFF.

The chain couples TRBV9 to TRBJ2-1, with TRBD1 identical over 9 bases. Germline-derived CDR1 and CDR2 are SGDLS and YYNGEE. J gave up 5 bases and V 4 bases, and 7 bases lay outside the gene matches. This CDR3 spans 15 amino acids. This chain's CDR3 is CASSPGTGPNNEQFF. The DNA for the CDR3 is TGTGCCAGCAGCCCAGGGACAGGGCCTAACAATGAGCAGTTCTTC.

The rearrangement links TRBV5-1 to TRBJ2-3; D is undetermined. The V gene lost 6 bases and the J gene lost 2 bases, with 16 bases spanning the gap. There are 15 residues in the CDR3. Germline-derived CDR1 and CDR2 are SGHRS and YFSETQ. CDR3 protein: CASTSGAHTTDTQYF. The CDR3 DNA sequence: TGCGCCAGCACTTCTGGAGCCCATACCACAGATACGCAGTATTTT.

Concerning this clone: Other DNA sequences within the sample encode an identical CDR3. The rearrangement uses TRBV9 and TRBJ2-3, with a possible D match to TRBD1 (6 bases). Trimming took off 4 bases at V and 0 bases at J, with 9 bases between the two ends. The CDR3 has 14 residues. The germline V gene has CDR1 SGDLS and CDR2 YYNGEE. In DNA, the CDR3 is TGTGCCAGCAGCCCTACAGGGAGCACAGATACGCAGTATTTT. Amino acids: CASSPTGSTDTQYF.

Concerning this clone: In the same sample, other DNA sequences code for this CDR3. The chain carries TRBV2 and TRBJ2-2; D is unresolved. Germline CDR1 SNHLY, CDR2 FYNNEI. This CDR3 is 11 amino acids long. Trimming took 5 bases from V and 3 from J, leaving 1 base between them. The DNA for the CDR3 is TGTGCCAGCAGTTACACCGGGGAGCTGTTTTTT. Protein product: CASSYTGELFF.

V gene TRBV6-5 combines with J gene TRBJ1-1; D is ambiguous. The V and J ends lost 9 bases and 4 bases respectively, with 12 bases between them. Germline V gene sequence: CDR1 MNHEY, CDR2 SVGAGI. The CDR3 runs to 12 residues. CDR3 region: CASSPVGTEAFF. DNA of the CDR3: TGTGCCAGTTCTCCGGTGGGCACTGAAGCTTTCTTT.